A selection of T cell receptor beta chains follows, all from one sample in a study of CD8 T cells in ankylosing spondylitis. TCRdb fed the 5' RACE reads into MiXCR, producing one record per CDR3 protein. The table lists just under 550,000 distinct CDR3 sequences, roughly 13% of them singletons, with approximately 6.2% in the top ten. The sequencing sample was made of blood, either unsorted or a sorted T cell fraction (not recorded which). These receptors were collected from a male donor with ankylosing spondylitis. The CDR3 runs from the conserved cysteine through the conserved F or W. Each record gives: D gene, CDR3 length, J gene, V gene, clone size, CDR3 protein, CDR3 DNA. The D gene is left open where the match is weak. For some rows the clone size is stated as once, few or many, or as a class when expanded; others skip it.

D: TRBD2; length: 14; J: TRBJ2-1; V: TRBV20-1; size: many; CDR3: CSATLAGELNEQFF; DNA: TGCAGTGCTACCCTAGCGGGAGAATTGAATGAGCAGTTCTTC
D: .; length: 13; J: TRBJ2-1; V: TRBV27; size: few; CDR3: CASSLWERNEQFF; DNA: TGTGCCAGCAGTTTGTGGGAGCGGAATGAGCAGTTCTTC
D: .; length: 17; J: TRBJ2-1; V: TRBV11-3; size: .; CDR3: CASSSPMARENNIEQFF; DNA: TGTGCCAGCAGCTCCCCCATGGCTAGAGAGAACAATATTGAGCAGTTCTTC
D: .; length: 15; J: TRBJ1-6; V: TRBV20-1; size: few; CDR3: CSARDGVSYNSPLHF; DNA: TGCAGTGCTAGAGACGGGGTCTCCTATAATTCACCCCTCCACTTT
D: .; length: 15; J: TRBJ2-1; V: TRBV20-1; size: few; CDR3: CSARAGTETYNEQFF; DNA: TGCAGTGCTAGAGCCGGGACGGAGACCTACAATGAGCAGTTCTTC
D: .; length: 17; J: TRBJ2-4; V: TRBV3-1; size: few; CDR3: CASSQDLGPGLGDIQYF; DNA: TGTGCCAGCAGCCAAGACTTGGGGCCGGGGCTTGGGGACATTCAGTACTTC
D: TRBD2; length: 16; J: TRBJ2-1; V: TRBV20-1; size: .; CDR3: CSASGLAGVTYNEQFF; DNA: TGCAGTGCTTCGGGACTAGCGGGAGTCACCTACAATGAGCAGTTCTTC
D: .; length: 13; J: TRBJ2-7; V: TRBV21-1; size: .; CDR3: CASTQGESYEQYF; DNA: TGTGCCAGCACGCAGGGGGAAAGTTACGAGCAGTACTTC
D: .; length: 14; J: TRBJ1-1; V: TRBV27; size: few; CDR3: CASSFNTRGTEAFF; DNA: TGTGCCAGCAGTTTCAACACGCGGGGCACTGAAGCTTTCTTT
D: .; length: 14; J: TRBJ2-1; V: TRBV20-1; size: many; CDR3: CSANPAGISNEQFF; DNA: TGCAGTGCTAATCCCGCCGGAATAAGTAATGAGCAGTTCTTC
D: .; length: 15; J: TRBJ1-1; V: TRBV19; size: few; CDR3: CASSWDTVVSTEAFF; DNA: TGTGCCAGTAGTTGGGATACGGTGGTTAGCACTGAAGCTTTCTTT
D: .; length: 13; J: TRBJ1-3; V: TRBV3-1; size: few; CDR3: CASSQERGDTIYF; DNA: TGTGCCAGCAGCCAAGAACGTGGAGACACCATATATTTT
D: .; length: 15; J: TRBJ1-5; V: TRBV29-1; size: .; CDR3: CSVGVGQGINQPQHF; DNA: TGCAGCGTTGGAGTCGGCCAGGGTATCAATCAGCCCCAGCATTTT
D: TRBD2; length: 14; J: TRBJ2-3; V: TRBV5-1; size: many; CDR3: CASTTSGSTDTQYF; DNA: TGCGCCAGCACCACTAGCGGGAGCACAGATACGCAGTATTTT
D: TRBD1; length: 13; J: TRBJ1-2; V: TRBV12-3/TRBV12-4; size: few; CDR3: CASSARQGRGYTF; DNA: TGTGCCAGCAGTGCCCGACAGGGAAGGGGCTACACCTTC
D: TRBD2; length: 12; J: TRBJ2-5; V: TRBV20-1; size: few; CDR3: CSASRGDETQYF; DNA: TGCAGTGCTAGTCGGGGGGACGAGACCCAGTACTTC
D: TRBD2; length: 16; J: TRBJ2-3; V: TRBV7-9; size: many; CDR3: CASSLVLAGNTDTQYF; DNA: TGTGCCAGCAGCTTAGTACTAGCGGGAAATACAGATACGCAGTATTTT
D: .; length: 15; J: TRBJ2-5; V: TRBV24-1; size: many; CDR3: CATSDFGGLQETQYF; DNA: TGTGCCACCAGTGATTTTGGGGGTCTACAAGAGACCCAGTACTTC
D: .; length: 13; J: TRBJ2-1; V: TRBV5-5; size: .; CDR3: CASSVPAATEQFF; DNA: TGTGCCAGCAGCGTTCCGGCGGCGACCGAGCAGTTCTTC
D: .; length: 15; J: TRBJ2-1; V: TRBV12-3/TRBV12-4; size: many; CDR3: CASSLASGPNDEQFF; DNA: TGTGCCAGCAGTTTGGCCAGCGGCCCAAACGATGAGCAGTTCTTC
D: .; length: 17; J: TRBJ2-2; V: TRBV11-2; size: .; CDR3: CASSSSRMASNTGELFF; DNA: TGTGCCAGCAGCTCCTCCCGGATGGCGTCGAACACCGGGGAGCTGTTTTTT
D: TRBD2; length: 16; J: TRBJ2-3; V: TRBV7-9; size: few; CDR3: CASSLWLAGDTDTQYF; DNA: TGTGCCAGCAGCTTATGGCTAGCGGGAGATACAGATACGCAGTATTTT
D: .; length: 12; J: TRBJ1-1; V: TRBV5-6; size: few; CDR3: CASSLNWDQAFF; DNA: TGTGCCAGCAGCTTGAATTGGGATCAAGCTTTCTTT
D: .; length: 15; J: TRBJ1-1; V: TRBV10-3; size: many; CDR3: CAISDSRGPGTEAFF; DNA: TGTGCCATCAGTGATAGCCGGGGCCCGGGCACTGAAGCTTTCTTT
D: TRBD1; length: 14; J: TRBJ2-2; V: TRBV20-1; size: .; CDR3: CGLNRGSGTGELFF; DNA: TGCGGGCTAAACAGGGGGTCGGGCACCGGGGAGCTGTTTTTT
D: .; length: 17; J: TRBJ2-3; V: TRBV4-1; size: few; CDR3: CASSQWRGGSSTDTQYF; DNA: TGCGCCAGCAGCCAATGGAGAGGAGGCTCTAGCACAGATACGCAGTATTTT
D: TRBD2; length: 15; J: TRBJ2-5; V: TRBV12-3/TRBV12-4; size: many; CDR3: CASSLVAGGQETQYF; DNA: TGTGCCAGCAGTTTAGTAGCGGGAGGACAAGAGACCCAGTACTTC
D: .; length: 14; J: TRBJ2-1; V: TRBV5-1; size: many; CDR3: CASNEMGDLGEQFF; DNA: TGCGCCAGCAATGAGATGGGGGATTTGGGTGAGCAGTTCTTC
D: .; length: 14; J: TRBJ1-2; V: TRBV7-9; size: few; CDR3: CASSRSQQAYGYTF; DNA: TGTGCCAGCAGCCGAAGCCAACAGGCCTATGGCTACACCTTC
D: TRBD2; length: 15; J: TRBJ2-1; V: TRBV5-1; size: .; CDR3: CASSTGTSQYNEQFF; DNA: TGCGCCAGCAGTACCGGGACTAGCCAATACAATGAGCAGTTCTTC
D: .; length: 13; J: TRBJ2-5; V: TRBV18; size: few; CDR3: CASTRGVQETQYF; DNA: TGTGCCAGCACCCGAGGGGTCCAAGAGACCCAGTACTTC
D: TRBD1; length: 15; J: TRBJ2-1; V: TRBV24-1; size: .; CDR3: CATSTQGEGINEQFF; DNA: TGTGCCACCAGTACACAGGGGGAAGGAATCAATGAGCAGTTCTTC
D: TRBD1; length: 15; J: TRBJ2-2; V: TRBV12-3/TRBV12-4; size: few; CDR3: CASSFQGAGTGELFF; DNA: TGTGCCAGCAGTTTTCAGGGGGCCGGCACCGGGGAGCTGTTTTTT
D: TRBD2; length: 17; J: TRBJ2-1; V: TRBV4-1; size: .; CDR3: CASSQWRTSGSYNEQFF; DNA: TGCGCCAGCAGCCAATGGCGGACTAGCGGGAGTTACAATGAGCAGTTCTTC
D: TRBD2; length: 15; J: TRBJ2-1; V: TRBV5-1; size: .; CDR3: CASSLSRDYFNEQFF; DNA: TGCGCCAGCAGCTTGAGCCGGGACTACTTCAATGAGCAGTTCTTC
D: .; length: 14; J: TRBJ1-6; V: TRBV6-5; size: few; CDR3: CASSWKGEESPLHF; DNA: TGTGCCAGCAGTTGGAAGGGAGAAGAGTCACCCCTCCACTTT
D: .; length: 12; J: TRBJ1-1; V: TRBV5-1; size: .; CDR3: CASKLFDTEAFF; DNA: TGCGCCAGCAAGTTGTTCGACACTGAAGCTTTCTTT
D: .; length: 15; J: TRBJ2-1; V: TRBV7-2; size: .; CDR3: CASTPHGGEYNEQFF; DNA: TGTGCCAGCACCCCTCATGGGGGTGAATACAATGAGCAGTTCTTC
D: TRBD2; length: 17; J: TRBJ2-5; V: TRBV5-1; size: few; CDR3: CASSFYRTGLATETQYF; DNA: TGCGCCAGCAGCTTCTACCGTACGGGACTAGCGACCGAGACCCAGTACTTC
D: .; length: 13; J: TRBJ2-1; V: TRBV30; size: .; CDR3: CAWSVTVNNEQFF; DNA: TGTGCCTGGAGCGTCACAGTAAACAATGAGCAGTTCTTC
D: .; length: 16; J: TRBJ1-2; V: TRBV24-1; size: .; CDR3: CATSDSRADSNYGYTF; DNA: TGTGCCACCAGTGATTCAAGGGCTGATTCCAACTATGGCTACACCTTC
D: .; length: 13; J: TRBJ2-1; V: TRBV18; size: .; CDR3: CASSPKLLNEQFF; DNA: TGTGCCAGCTCACCAAAACTCCTCAATGAGCAGTTCTTC
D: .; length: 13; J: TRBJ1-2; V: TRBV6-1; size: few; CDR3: CASTALSRGGYTF; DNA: TGTGCCAGCACTGCCTTATCGAGAGGTGGCTACACCTTC
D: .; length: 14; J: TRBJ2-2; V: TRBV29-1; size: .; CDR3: CSASLAGRPGELFF; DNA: TGCAGCGCCAGTCTGGCGGGCCGACCCGGGGAGCTGTTTTTT
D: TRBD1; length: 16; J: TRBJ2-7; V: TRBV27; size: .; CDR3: CASSLWVRQGSGEQYF; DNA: TGTGCCAGCAGTTTATGGGTCCGACAGGGGTCGGGGGAGCAGTACTTC
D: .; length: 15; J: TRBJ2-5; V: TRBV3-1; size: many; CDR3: CASSQDLVIQETQYF; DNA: TGTGCCAGCAGCCAAGATCTCGTGATCCAAGAGACCCAGTACTTC
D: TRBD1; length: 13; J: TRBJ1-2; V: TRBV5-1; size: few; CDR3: CASSSGTGSGYTF; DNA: TGCGCCAGCAGCTCCGGGACAGGGAGCGGCTACACCTTC
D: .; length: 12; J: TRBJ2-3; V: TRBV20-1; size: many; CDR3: CSARTSTDTQYF; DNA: TGCAGTGCTAGAACTAGCACAGATACGCAGTATTTT
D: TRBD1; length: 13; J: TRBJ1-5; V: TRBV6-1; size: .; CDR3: CASRRQGEGPQHF; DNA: TGTGCCAGCAGAAGACAGGGGGAAGGGCCCCAGCATTTT
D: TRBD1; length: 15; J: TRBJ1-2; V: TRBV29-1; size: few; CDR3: CSVGSFGTANYGYTF; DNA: TGCAGCGTTGGCTCATTTGGGACAGCTAACTATGGCTACACCTTC
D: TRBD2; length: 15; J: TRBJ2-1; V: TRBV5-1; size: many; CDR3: CASSPGLAAYNEQFF; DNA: TGTGCCAGCAGTCCGGGACTAGCTGCCTACAATGAGCAGTTCTTC
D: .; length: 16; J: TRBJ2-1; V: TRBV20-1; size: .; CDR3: CSARDSLGFSYNEQFF; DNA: TGCAGTGCTAGAGATTCATTGGGTTTCTCCTACAATGAGCAGTTCTTC
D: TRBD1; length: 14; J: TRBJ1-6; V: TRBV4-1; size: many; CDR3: CASSQAGGGSPLHF; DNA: TGCGCCAGCAGCCAAGCAGGGGGCGGGTCACCCCTCCACTTT
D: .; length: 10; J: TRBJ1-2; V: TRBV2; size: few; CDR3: CASAGGGYTF; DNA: TGTGCCAGCGCGGGGGGAGGCTACACCTTC
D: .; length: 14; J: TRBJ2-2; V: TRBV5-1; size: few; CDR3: CASSLMGNTGELFF; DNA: TGCGCCAGCAGCTTGATGGGAAACACCGGGGAGCTGTTTTTT